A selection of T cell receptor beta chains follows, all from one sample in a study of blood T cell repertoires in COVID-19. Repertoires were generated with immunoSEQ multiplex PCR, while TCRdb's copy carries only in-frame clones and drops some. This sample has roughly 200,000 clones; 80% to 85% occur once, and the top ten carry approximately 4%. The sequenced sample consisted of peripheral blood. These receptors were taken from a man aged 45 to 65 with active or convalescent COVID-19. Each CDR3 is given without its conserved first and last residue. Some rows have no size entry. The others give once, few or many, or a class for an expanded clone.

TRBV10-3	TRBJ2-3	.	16	AISESFPLAGQGDTQY
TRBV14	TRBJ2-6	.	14	ASSTGQSLGANVLT
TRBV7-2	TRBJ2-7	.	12	ASSGGQGPYEQY
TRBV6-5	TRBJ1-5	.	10	ASRDGRQPQH
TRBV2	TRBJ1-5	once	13	ASSEVGGMGQPQH
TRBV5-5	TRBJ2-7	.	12	ASSLRQGAHEQY
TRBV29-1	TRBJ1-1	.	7	SAGYEAF
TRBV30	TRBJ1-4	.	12	AWRGTGGYEKLF
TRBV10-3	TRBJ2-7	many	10	AISDRNYEQY
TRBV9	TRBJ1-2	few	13	ASSSRGGVLYGYT
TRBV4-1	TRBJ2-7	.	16	ASSHPGTGGPSSYEQY
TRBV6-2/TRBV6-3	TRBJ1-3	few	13	ASSSLRRAGNTIY
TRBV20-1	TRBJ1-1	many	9	SPYRGPEAF
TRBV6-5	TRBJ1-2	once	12	ASSFDRSHYGYT
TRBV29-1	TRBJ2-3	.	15	SVEGLVSGGGGDTQY
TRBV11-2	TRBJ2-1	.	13	ASSLRDRGGNEQF
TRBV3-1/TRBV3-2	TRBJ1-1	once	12	ASSQEGGRGAAF
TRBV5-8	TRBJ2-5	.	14	ASSFGQGFIQETQY
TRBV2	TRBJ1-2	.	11	ASRSGMSYGYT
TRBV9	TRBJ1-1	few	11	ASSVGLYTEAF
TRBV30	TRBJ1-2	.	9	AWTELYGYT
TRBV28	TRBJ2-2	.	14	ASSLTPPGNTGELF
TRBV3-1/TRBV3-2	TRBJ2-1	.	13	ASSYGLGPYNEQF
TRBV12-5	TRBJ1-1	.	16	ASGLVLGTGDQNTEAF
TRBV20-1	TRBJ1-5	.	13	SASTGTGGNQPQH
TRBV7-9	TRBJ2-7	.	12	ASSDSTEQYEQY
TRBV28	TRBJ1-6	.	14	ASSYDSSSYNSPLH
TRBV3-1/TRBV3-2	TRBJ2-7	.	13	ASSPWTSGGYEQY
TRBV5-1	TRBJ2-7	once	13	ASSLGQRTRYEQY
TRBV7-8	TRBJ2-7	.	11	ASSLNNRVEQY
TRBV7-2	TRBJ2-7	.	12	ASTKLAEGDEQY
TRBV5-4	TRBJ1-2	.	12	ASSPPSGRGGYT
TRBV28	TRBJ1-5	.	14	ASSPRLRDFNQPQH